This TCR beta chain originates from a study of control samples from healthy donors and cancer patients. CDR1 is MNHEY, CDR2 SVGEGT, per germline. This CDR3 has 14 amino acids. With 2 bases removed from V and 0 bases from J, the gap between germline ends came to 4 bases. The method was immunoSEQ multiplex PCR; TCRdb's version includes in-frame clones alone and lacks a portion of them. The sample includes about 150,000 clones, 85% to 95% seen only once; the top ten take around 6.2%. V gene TRBV6-2 or TRBV6-3 combines with J gene TRBJ1-4; D not resolved. This TCR was recovered from a man aged 35 to 55 in good health. Sequenced: blood. DNA for the CDR3: TGTGCCAGCAGTTACCGGGCAACTAATGAAAAACTGTTTTTT. This encodes CASSYRATNEKLFF.